Each of the 20 T cell receptor beta chains below was sequenced from the same sample in a study of blood T cell repertoires in COVID-19 (dated by TCRdb to about 2020). The library was made by the immunoSEQ multiplex PCR assay. This is the immuneACCESS table as TCRdb keeps it, with only in-frame sequences that have V and J called. A part of the clones is gone; compared with another copy, unresolved V genes explain less than half, and the rest is unexplained. The sample contains some 70,000 clones, about 90% of them found a single time. The ten largest clones add up to approximately 6.7% of the sample. Sequencing was carried out using peripheral blood. These receptors all stem from a woman older than 75 with active COVID-19.

This clone showed up just a few times. The rearrangement links TRBV2 to TRBJ2-2; TRBD1 might be the D (7 bases). The CDR3 consists of 14 residues. The germline CDR1 and CDR2 sequences are SNHLY and FYNNEI. Trimming removed 6 bases at V and 5 bases at J, with 13 bases between. CDR3 bases: TGTGCCAGCAGCCACAGGGGAGGAACCGGGGAGCTGTTTTTT. Encoded protein: CASSHRGGTGELFF.

This rearrangement joins TRBV9 to TRBJ2-2; possibly TRBD2 for D (6 bases). Germline V gene data show CDR1 as SGDLS and CDR2 as YYNGEE. The CDR3 is 15 residues long. Trimming took 0 bases from V and 1 from J, leaving 7 bases between them. CDR3 region: CASSVVGGNTGELFF. CDR3 in DNA: TGTGCCAGCAGCGTAGTGGGGGGGAACACCGGGGAGCTGTTTTTT.

This chain joins TRBV6-5 and TRBJ1-2; D may be TRBD1 (5 bases). The CDR3 has 13 residues. Trimming shortened V by 6 bases and J by 2 bases, and 10 bases separated the two germline ends. Germline assignment: CDR1 MNHEY and CDR2 SVGAGI. The chain's CDR3 is CASRPGLNYGYTF. The CDR3 nucleotides read TGTGCCAGCAGGCCAGGGTTGAACTATGGCTACACCTTC.

The chain links TRBV15 to TRBJ2-1, with D perhaps TRBD2 (6 bases). This CDR3 has 16 residues. Trimming removed 5 bases from V and 5 bases from J, with 19 bases in between. The germline V gene encodes CDR1 LNHNV and CDR2 YYDKDF (reference sequence). Here the CDR3 DNA reads TGTGCCACCAGCGGGGGGTACCTAGCCGAAAACAATGAGCAGTTCTTC. This sequence encodes CATSGGYLAENNEQFF. Full variable domain (outside the CDR3, taken from reference TRBV15 and TRBJ2-1): DAMVIQNPRYQVTQFGKPVTLSCSQTLNHNVMYWYQQKSSQAPKLLFHYYDKDFNNEADTPDNFQSRRPNTSFCFLDIRSPGLGDTAMYLCATSGGYLAENNEQFFGPGTRLTVL.

The gene calls are TRBV28 and TRBJ2-1; TRBD1 matches at 7 bases. Germline V gene lookup returns CDR1 MDHEN and CDR2 SYDVKM. The J segment lost 6 bases and the V segment lost 5 bases, leaving 7 bases of the junction unmatched. This CDR3 spans 14 amino acids. This CDR3 reads CASSLHRGPNEQFF. The CDR3 coding sequence is TGTGCCAGCAGTCTCCACAGGGGTCCCAATGAGCAGTTCTTC. The full variable domain, completed using reference TRBV28 and TRBJ2-1, is DVKVTQSSRYLVKRTGEKVFLECVQDMDHENMFWYRQDPGLGLRLIYFSYDVKMKEKGDIPEGYSVSREKKERFSLILESASTNQTSMYLCASSLHRGPNEQFFGPGTRLTVL.

This chain uses TRBV7-8 with TRBJ2-7; 7 nucleotides align to TRBD2. The CDR3 consists of 15 residues. J gave up 4 bases and V 5 bases, and 11 bases lay outside the gene matches. The germline CDR1 and CDR2 sequences are SGHVS and FQNEAQ. Written as DNA, the CDR3 is TGTGCCAGCAGCCCCTTTCAGCATAGCGGGTACGAGCAGTACTTC. Translating it yields CASSPFQHSGYEQYF.

This rearrangement joins TRBV18 to TRBJ2-6; 7 bases map to TRBD1. The trim removed 1 base at V and 2 bases at J, leaving 5 bases unmatched. The V gene's germline CDR1 is KGHSH and CDR2 LQKENI. The CDR3 contains 17 residues. CDR3 residues: CASSPQGQTAGANVLTF. For the CDR3, the DNA is TGTGCCAGCTCACCACAGGGACAGACTGCTGGGGCCAACGTCCTGACTTTC.

This clone was detected only once. The chain joins TRBV7-2 to TRBJ2-1; a possible D gene is TRBD2 (5 bases). Germline V gene sequence: CDR1 SGHTA, CDR2 FQGNSA. V lost 5 bases and J lost 0, with 11 bases in between. The CDR3 runs 15 residues. CDR3 in amino acids: CASSLVAISYNEQFF. The DNA of the CDR3 is TGTGCCAGCAGCCTAGTAGCGATCTCCTACAATGAGCAGTTCTTC.

This chain connects TRBV5-5 to TRBJ2-5; the D gene is possibly TRBD2 (7 bases). CDR3 size: 15 residues. Germline assignment: CDR1 SGHKS and CDR2 YYEKEE (reference sequence). The V end lost 0 bases, the J end lost 4 bases, and 13 bases lay between the germline ends. The CDR3 reads CASSLGGGGTETQYF. DNA of the CDR3: TGTGCCAGCAGCTTGGGAGGGGGAGGGACAGAGACCCAGTACTTC.

The chain employs TRBV11-3 and TRBJ2-1; D gene ambiguous. The germline CDR1 and CDR2 sequences are SGHNT and YENEEA. The V gene lost 5 bases and the J gene lost 4 bases, with 15 bases spanning the gap. The CDR3 spans 15 residues. CDR3 in amino acids: CASSPNALEYNEQFF. The CDR3 nucleotides are TGTGCCAGCAGCCCCAACGCCCTCGAGTACAATGAGCAGTTCTTC.

The chain has TRBV7-9 and TRBJ2-7, with 9 bases aligning to TRBD1. J was trimmed by 1 base and V by 4 bases; bases with no gene match: 5. Per germline, CDR1 SEHNR and CDR2 FQNEAQ (reference sequence). This CDR3 comprises 15 residues. As DNA, the CDR3 is TGTGCCAGCAGCTCAGGACAGGGGTTTTCCTACGAGCAGTACTTC. Protein: CASSSGQGFSYEQYF.

The sample holds a few counts of this clone. The gene calls are TRBV5-1 and TRBJ2-5; TRBD2 aligns across 14 bases. CDR3 length: 15 amino acids. Germline-derived CDR1 and CDR2 are SGHRS and YFSETQ. Germline trimming cut 0 bases from V and 5 bases from J; bases unmatched to any gene: 0. The CDR3 loop is CASSLGTSGGETQYF. For the CDR3, the DNA is TGCGCCAGCAGCTTGGGGACTAGCGGGGGGGAGACCCAGTACTTC.

The chain employs TRBV28 and TRBJ2-6; no reliable D call. V was shortened by 3 bases and J by 2 bases, with 8 bases between the two germline ends. This CDR3 region has 15 residues. Germline V gene lookup returns CDR1 MDHEN and CDR2 SYDVKM. DNA of the CDR3: TGTGCCAGCAGTTTCCGCCGGGCTGGGGCCAACGTCCTGACTTTC. Translating it yields CASSFRRAGANVLTF.

This chain links TRBV6-5 with TRBJ1-5; D unclear. CDR1 is MNHEY and CDR2 is SVGAGI in the germline V gene. The CDR3 runs to 13 residues. V lost 7 bases and J lost 7, with 14 bases in between. For the CDR3, the DNA is TGTGCCAGCAAGGCGGGGATGAAGCAGCCCCAGCATTTT. Its protein product is CASKAGMKQPQHF.

This chain links TRBV7-2 with TRBJ2-2; D is perhaps TRBD2 (5 bases). The CDR3 length is 17 residues. V was cut by 1 base and J by 3 bases, with 15 bases left in between. Germline CDR1 reads SGHTA; CDR2 reads FQGNSA. The DNA for the CDR3 is TGTGCCAGCAGCTTAGTGGTGACGGCTAGCTACACCGGGGAGCTGTTTTTT. Translation gives CASSLVVTASYTGELFF.

The chain is built from TRBV11-3 and TRBJ2-2; D is undetermined. This CDR3 has 12 amino acids. Germline V gives CDR1 SGHNT, CDR2 YENEEA. Deletions cut 6 bases from V and 1 base from J, with 3 bases between. CDR3 nucleotides: TGTGCCAGCAGTATGAACACCGGGGAGCTGTTTTTT. Protein product: CASSMNTGELFF. The entire variable domain, with the rest obtained from reference TRBV11-3 and TRBJ2-2, is as follows: EAGVVQSPRYKIIEKKQPVAFWCNPISGHNTLYWYLQNLGQGPELLIRYENEEAVDDSQLPKDRFSAERLKGVDSTLKIQPAELGDSAVYLCASSMNTGELFFGEGSRLTVL.

This clone was detected only once. The rearrangement uses TRBV2 and TRBJ2-5; 8 positions match TRBD1. The CDR3 has 13 amino acids. The germline V gene has CDR1 SNHLY and CDR2 FYNNEI. J was trimmed by 5 bases and V by 5 bases; bases with no gene match: 4. CDR3 loop: CASSSRGQETQYF. DNA of the CDR3: TGTGCCAGCAGTTCCAGGGGGCAGGAGACCCAGTACTTC.

The J gene is TRBJ2-5, the V gene TRBV6-5; TRBD1 matches 7 bases. The V gene end was trimmed by 0 bases and the J gene end by 7 bases; junction bases not matched to a gene: 8. CDR3 length: 15 amino acids. Germline CDR1 reads MNHEY; CDR2 reads SVGAGI. The CDR3 here is CASSYSGQSGGTQYF. As DNA, the CDR3 is TGTGCCAGCAGTTACTCGGGGCAGTCAGGGGGGACCCAGTACTTC.

The V gene is TRBV7-6, the J gene TRBJ2-1; 7 bases are a match to TRBD1. Germline trimming cut 4 bases from V and 7 bases from J; bases unmatched to any gene: 10. The germline gives CDR1 SGHVS, CDR2 FNYEAQ. The CDR3 is 15 residues long. CDR3 nucleotide sequence: TGTGCCAGCAGCTCTAGGACAGGTACGAGTAATGAGCAGTTCTTC. It specifies CASSSRTGTSNEQFF.

The chain couples TRBV18 to TRBJ2-5, with D perhaps TRBD2 (5 bases). Germline CDR1 KGHSH, CDR2 LQKENI. V lost 3 bases, J lost 4 bases, and 9 bases lay in between. This CDR3 has 13 residues. The CDR3 loop reads CASSPGIGETQYF. The CDR3 region has the DNA TGTGCCAGCTCACCCGGGATTGGAGAGACCCAGTACTTC.